One sample yielded the 7 T cell receptor beta chains listed below, sequenced in a study of human T cells and chemical hapten exposure. The library attached unique molecular identifiers to individual cDNA molecules. TCRdb called the reads again in MiXCR, with one record for every CDR3 protein. The sample consists of roughly 120,000 distinct CDR3 sequences, 8.5% of them appearing once. Blood, whole and unfractionated, served as the source for total RNA extraction. The specimen sequenced was whole blood. These receptors all stem from a human donor in good health. Some clones in this sample may be carry-over from other donors' samples.

This clonotype was detected ten times or more. The rearrangement joins TRBV4-1 to TRBJ1-2, with D uncertain. V shed 0 bases and J shed 7 bases, with 15 bases lying between them. Germline lookup yields CDR1 MGHRA and CDR2 YSYEKL. CDR3 size: 15 residues. CDR3 sequence: CASSQDISAGIGYTF. DNA of the CDR3: TGCGCCAGCAGCCAAGATATTTCGGCAGGCATTGGCTACACCTTC.

The V gene is TRBV5-4, the J gene TRBJ2-7; D is possibly TRBD2 (7 bases). The CDR3 length is 14 residues. V lost 4 bases and J 7 bases, leaving 18 bases between the germline ends. The germline CDR1 and CDR2 sequences are SGHNT and YYREEE (reference sequence). CDR3 amino acids: CASSPPGGLGEQYF. The DNA of the CDR3 is TGTGCCAGCAGCCCCCCGGGGGGCTTGGGGGAGCAGTACTTC.

This clonotype has a count of ten or more. V and J are TRBV11-2 and TRBJ2-1; 10 bases align to TRBD2. From germline, CDR1 is SGHAT and CDR2 FQNNGV. V was pared by 2 bases and J by 7 bases, with 5 bases of the junction left unmatched. The CDR3 has 15 amino acids. The CDR3 region has the DNA TGTGCCAGCAGCTTACGGCTAGCGGGAGAAAATGAGCAGTTCTTC. Protein sequence: CASSLRLAGENEQFF.

V gene TRBV7-2 combines with J gene TRBJ2-3; 9 bases are a match to TRBD2. The CDR3 length is 17 residues. Germline CDR1 reads SGHTA; CDR2 reads FQGNSA. The junction had 6 bases not matched to a gene; V was cut back by 1 base and J by 1 base. CDR3: CASSLVLRLAGTDTQYF. As DNA, the CDR3 is TGTGCCAGCAGCTTAGTCCTCCGACTAGCGGGCACAGATACGCAGTATTTT.

This rearrangement joins TRBV5-1 to TRBJ2-1, with no clear D. Germline CDR1 is SGHRS and CDR2 is YFSETQ. The CDR3 is made up of 12 amino acids. V was shortened by 4 bases and J by 6 bases, with 8 bases between the two germline ends. The CDR3 reads CASSTFTNEQFF. The CDR3 coding sequence is TGCGCCAGCAGCACTTTTACCAATGAGCAGTTCTTC.

This clonotype was observed many times. The V and J genes are TRBV9 and TRBJ2-7; 7 positions match TRBD1. Germline V gene lookup returns CDR1 SGDLS and CDR2 YYNGEE. This CDR3 is 14 amino acids long. Trimming cost V 3 bases and J 0 bases; bases outside gene matches: 3. The CDR3 loop reads CASSERDSSYEQYF. CDR3 sequence (DNA): TGTGCCAGCAGCGAAAGGGACAGCTCCTACGAGCAGTACTTC.

This clonotype has a handful of counts. This chain connects TRBV5-1 to TRBJ2-7; maybe TRBD1 (6 bases). This CDR3 has 13 residues. Trimming took off 1 base at V and 6 bases at J, with 11 bases between the two ends. Per the germline V gene, CDR1 is SGHRS and CDR2 is YFSETQ. In nucleotides, the CDR3 is TGCGCCAGCAGCTTGTTGGGGGCTGGCGAGCAGTACTTC. This codes for CASSLLGAGEQYF.